This T cell receptor (beta chain) originates from a study of memory CD4+ T cells and cytomegalovirus serostatus. At the level of the study: This sample comes from healthy Belgian adults, under 10 CMV seropositive, 24 seronegative.

This clone was counted between two and nine times. The germline V and J ends were trimmed by 0 bases and 0 bases, with 6 bases remaining between them. The germline V gene encodes CDR1 SGHRS and CDR2 YFSETQ. This CDR3 is 15 amino acids long. Authors' analysis steps: After removing out-of-frame reads, over 2 million distinct TCRbeta sequences remained. The table came from immunoSEQ multiplex PCR; TCRdb's copy has only in-frame clones and leaves some out. The DNA gave D and trimming, while V, J and clone size come from that table. The table records about 82,000 clones, around 80% of them present only once. The sort gate was single viable CD3+CD4+CD8-CD45RO+ cells for memory CD4+ T cells. Serostatus was set by detecting CMV pp150, pp28, p38, p52 IgG.

This clonotype originated in an adult in good health and CMV-seronegative. The specimen sequenced was memory CD4+ T cells from blood. The chain recombines TRBV5-1 with TRBJ2-2, with D unclear. Written as DNA, the CDR3 is TGCGCCAGCAGCTTGGACTACCCGAACACCGGGGAGCTGTTTTTT. Its translation is CASSLDYPNTGELFF.